Following are 29 T cell receptor beta chains from one sample sequenced in a study of blood T cell repertoires in COVID-19. The repertoire was sequenced with immunoSEQ multiplex PCR; TCRdb's copy has only in-frame clones and lacks some. The sample yields 450,000 or so clones, around 90% seen once. Source material: peripheral blood. These receptors all stem from a man younger than 35 with COVID-19, enrolled during active disease.

In this sample, this clone turned up a few times. V is TRBV5-4 and J is TRBJ2-7; TRBD2 matches 8 bases. The V and J ends lost 5 bases and 5 bases, in that order; junction bases with no gene match: 15. The CDR3 is 16 residues long. Germline loops: CDR1 SGHNT, CDR2 YYREEE (reference sequence). CDR3 nucleotides: TGTGCCAGCAGGCCAGACGCCCGGGGGGGCATCGACGAGCAGTACTTC. Its translation: CASRPDARGGIDEQYF.

V gene TRBV6-5 combines with J gene TRBJ2-3; possible D gene TRBD2, 7 bases. CDR3 size: 15 residues. Germline V gene sequence: CDR1 MNHEY, CDR2 SVGAGI. V lost 2 bases and J lost 5, with 14 bases in between. The CDR3 here is CASSYGGGPGDTQYF. As DNA, the CDR3 is TGTGCCAGCAGTTACGGGGGGGGGCCAGGAGATACGCAGTATTTT.

This clone came up once. The chain uses TRBV6-1 and TRBJ2-1, with 7 bases aligning to TRBD1. The germline V gene encodes CDR1 MNHNS and CDR2 SASEGT. V trimming: 1 base; J trimming: 7 bases; junction bases outside the gene matches: 7. This CDR3 has 15 residues. The CDR3 region is CASSEGQGYQNEQFF. The CDR3, as DNA: TGTGCCAGCAGTGAAGGACAGGGTTATCAGAATGAGCAGTTCTTC.

The CDR3: CASGGYEQYF. The DNA of the CDR3 is TGTGCCAGCGGGGGGTACGAGCAGTACTTC. The J gene is TRBJ2-7, the V gene TRBV11-2; tentative D call: TRBD2 (6 bases). Germline V lookup: CDR1 SGHAT, CDR2 FQNNGV. This CDR3 has 10 residues. The germline V and J ends were trimmed by 8 bases and 4 bases, with 6 bases remaining between them.

The CDR3 is CASSGTGGDEQYF. The CDR3 DNA follows: TGTGCCAGCAGCGGGACAGGGGGGGACGAGCAGTACTTC. The V gene is TRBV5-4, the J gene TRBJ2-7; TRBD1 aligns across 11 bases. The V segment lost 4 bases and the J segment 5 bases; nucleotides outside the gene matches: 2. CDR1 and CDR2 from the germline V gene are SGHNT and YYREEE (reference sequence). The CDR3 contains 13 residues. Full variable domain (remainder filled in from reference TRBV5-4 and TRBJ2-7): ETGVTQSPTHLIKTRGQQVTLRCSSQSGHNTVSWYQQALGQGPQFIFQYYREEENGRGNFPPRFSGLQFPNYSSELNVNALELDDSALYLCASSGTGGDEQYFGPGTRLTVT.

The chain combines TRBV28 with TRBJ1-2; a possible D gene is TRBD1 (5 bases). V lost 2 bases, J lost 2 bases, and 9 bases lay in between. This CDR3 is 14 amino acids long. Germline CDR1 reads MDHEN; CDR2 reads SYDVKM. The CDR3 DNA is TGTGCCAGCAGTTTAGGTCCAGGGAACTATGGCTACACCTTC. Its protein product is CASSLGPGNYGYTF.

The chain combines TRBV2 with TRBJ1-5; possible D gene TRBD1, 5 bases. Between the trimmed V and J ends, which lost 3 bases and 7 bases, there was a span of 10 bases. This CDR3 is built from 13 residues. Per the germline V gene, CDR1 is SNHLY and CDR2 is FYNNEI. CDR3 in amino acids: CASSDRVEQPQHF. CDR3 nucleotide sequence: TGTGCCAGCAGTGACAGGGTGGAGCAGCCCCAGCATTTT.

This clone has only one observation. The rearrangement links TRBV4-1 to TRBJ1-4; D unclear. The germline gives CDR1 MGHRA, CDR2 YSYEKL. Trimming took 4 bases from V and 1 from J, leaving 13 bases between them. This CDR3 has 16 amino acids. The CDR3 coding sequence is TGCGCCAGCAGCCCTCCCAGCGGAGGAACTAATGAAAAACTGTTTTTT. Translation: CASSPPSGGTNEKLFF.

The chain carries TRBV6-5 and TRBJ2-5; 9 bases fit TRBD1. V lost 6 bases to trimming and J lost 2 bases; unmatched junction nucleotides: 7. Germline V CDR1 and CDR2: MNHEY, SVGAGI. The CDR3 length is 15 residues. The CDR3 region is CASSTGTGRQETQYF. The CDR3 DNA is TGTGCCAGCAGCACCGGGACAGGGAGGCAAGAGACCCAGTACTTC.

The V call is TRBV28, the J call TRBJ2-7, with D possibly being TRBD2 (6 bases). Per germline, CDR1 MDHEN and CDR2 SYDVKM. Trimming took 5 bases from V and 0 from J, leaving 14 bases between them. The CDR3 contains 15 residues. CDR3 residues: CASSRAGLSSYEQYF. CDR3 sequence (DNA): TGTGCCAGCAGTAGAGCGGGCCTTAGCTCCTACGAGCAGTACTTC.

V gene TRBV27 combines with J gene TRBJ1-3, with 7 bases aligning to TRBD1. V dropped 4 bases and J dropped 0; count of bases not matched to a gene: 6. There are 16 residues in the CDR3. Germline CDR1 reads MNHEY; CDR2 reads SMNVEV (reference sequence). The CDR3 spells CASSWGTEYSGNTIYF. The CDR3 DNA reads TGTGCCAGCAGTTGGGGGACAGAATACTCTGGAAACACCATATATTTT.

Note on this clone: Other DNA variants within this sample encode the same CDR3. CDR3 bases: TGTGCCAGCAGCTCTACCTACGAGCAGTACTTC. This sequence encodes CASSSTYEQYF. The chain recombines TRBV11-2 with TRBJ2-7; no reliable D call. V lost 4 bases and J 2 bases, leaving 3 bases between the germline ends. The germline V gene encodes CDR1 SGHAT and CDR2 FQNNGV. This CDR3 spans 11 amino acids.

The sample holds a few counts of this clone. The chain uses TRBV7-6 and TRBJ2-2; possible D gene TRBD1, 5 bases. Between the trimmed V and J ends, which lost 1 base and 4 bases, there was a span of 16 bases. CDR1 and CDR2 (germline): SGHVS, FNYEAQ. The CDR3 runs to 17 residues. The CDR3 region is CASSLVVVPRGTGELFF. CDR3 DNA: TGTGCCAGCAGCTTAGTCGTGGTACCAAGGGGCACCGGGGAGCTGTTTTTT.

The chain couples TRBV5-1 to TRBJ2-5; possibly TRBD1 for D (5 bases). The CDR3 contains 15 residues. V shed 4 bases and J shed 4 bases, with 17 bases lying between them. Germline CDR1 SGHRS, CDR2 YFSETQ. The CDR3 spells CASSRGLVARETQYF. DNA for the CDR3: TGCGCCAGCAGCAGGGGCTTAGTAGCTCGAGAGACCCAGTACTTC.

This chain links TRBV4-1 with TRBJ2-7; 8 bases align to TRBD1. Looked up from germline, CDR1 is MGHRA and CDR2 is YSYEKL. V shed 6 bases, J shed 3 bases, and the junction held 4 bases outside the gene matches. There are 13 residues in the CDR3. In DNA form, the CDR3 reads TGCGCCAGCAGTCTCACAGGGGGCTACGAGCAGTACTTC. Translating it yields CASSLTGGYEQYF.

This clone showed up just once. The J gene is TRBJ2-7, the V gene TRBV13, with 9 bases fitting TRBD1. CDR3 size: 15 residues. V lost 5 bases, J lost 5 bases, and 10 bases stayed unmatched. Germline CDR1 PRHDT, CDR2 FYEKMQ (reference sequence). CDR3 amino acids: CASSTSDRGIDEQYF. The CDR3 coding sequence is TGTGCCAGCAGCACCTCGGACAGGGGAATTGACGAGCAGTACTTC.

The genes are TRBV19 and TRBJ2-4; D ambiguous. The CDR3 contains 16 residues. Trimming pared 7 bases from V and 0 bases from J, leaving 16 bases between. Germline V gives CDR1 LNHDA, CDR2 SQIVND (reference sequence). CDR3 sequence (DNA): TGTGCCAGTACTCCAGGAACTCCACTAGCCAAAAACATTCAGTACTTC. Amino acid sequence: CASTPGTPLAKNIQYF.

The chain is built from TRBV4-1 and TRBJ1-1; the match to TRBD1 covers 8 bases. Germline lookup yields CDR1 MGHRA and CDR2 YSYEKL. V lost 4 bases to trimming and J lost 2 bases; unmatched junction nucleotides: 12. The CDR3 has 17 residues. Here the CDR3 DNA reads TGCGCCAGCAGCCTTCTACGGCCGGGACAGGTTAACACTGAAGCTTTCTTT. Translated: CASSLLRPGQVNTEAFF.

This chain links TRBV2 with TRBJ2-7; 7 bases fit TRBD2. CDR1 is SNHLY and CDR2 is FYNNEI in the germline V gene. The V gene end was trimmed by 4 bases and the J gene end by 5 bases; junction bases not matched to a gene: 8. CDR3 size: 14 residues. CDR3 region: CASSAGGRSHEQYF. The CDR3 nucleotides read TGTGCCAGCAGTGCGGGCGGGAGATCCCACGAGCAGTACTTC.

The J gene is TRBJ2-5, the V gene TRBV14, with D tentatively TRBD2 (6 bases). This CDR3 spans 15 amino acids. Germline V lookup: CDR1 SGHDN, CDR2 FVKESK. Trimming pared 1 base from V and 0 bases from J, leaving 9 bases between. This CDR3 reads CASSQGEVYQETQYF. In DNA, the CDR3 is TGTGCCAGCAGCCAAGGGGAGGTTTACCAAGAGACCCAGTACTTC.

The CDR3 region is CASSRDRASVPYGYTF. The DNA for the CDR3 is TGTGCCAGCAGTAGGGACAGGGCAAGCGTACCCTATGGCTACACCTTC. The chain couples TRBV6-6 to TRBJ1-2; 9 bases are a match to TRBD1. V was pared by 5 bases and J by 4 bases, with 11 bases of the junction left unmatched. Germline CDR1 reads MNHNY; CDR2 reads SVGAGI (reference sequence). CDR3 length: 16 amino acids.

This chain uses TRBV19 with TRBJ2-1; D perhaps matches TRBD2 (5 bases). From germline, CDR1 is LNHDA and CDR2 SQIVND (reference sequence). Trimming took 8 bases from V and 8 from J, leaving 19 bases between them. The CDR3 runs to 14 residues. The CDR3 coding sequence is TGTGCCAGTCAAGCGTGGCGGGTCGACGATGAGCAGTTCTTC. Translation gives CASQAWRVDDEQFF.

V and J are TRBV30 and TRBJ2-1; D is perhaps TRBD2 (6 bases). V was shortened by 2 bases and J by 0 bases, with 11 bases between the two germline ends. The CDR3 extends over 15 amino acids. Germline V gene sequence: CDR1 GTSNPN, CDR2 SVGIG (reference sequence). CDR3: CAWSSDGSSYNEQFF. Here the CDR3 DNA reads TGTGCCTGGAGTAGCGACGGGAGCTCCTACAATGAGCAGTTCTTC.

The rearrangement joins TRBV5-1 to TRBJ2-3, with 10 bases aligning to TRBD1. The V gene end was trimmed by 4 bases and the J gene end by 5 bases; junction bases not matched to a gene: 13. The germline V gene has CDR1 SGHRS and CDR2 YFSETQ. CDR3 length equals 17 residues. The CDR3 spells CASSPLPGQGKGDTQYF. CDR3 bases: TGCGCCAGCAGCCCACTCCCGGGACAGGGGAAAGGAGATACGCAGTATTTT.

The genes are TRBV19 and TRBJ1-5; the D gene is possibly TRBD1 (6 bases). Germline V gives CDR1 LNHDA, CDR2 SQIVND (reference sequence). V was pared by 0 bases and J by 1 base, with 10 bases between. The CDR3 consists of 16 residues. Written as DNA, the CDR3 is TGTGCCAGTAGTATAGAAGGGGGGGGAAGCAATCAGCCCCAGCATTTT. This gives the protein CASSIEGGGSNQPQHF.

The chain employs TRBV30 and TRBJ1-2, with TRBD1 matching 9 bases. CDR3 length equals 13 residues. Per the germline V gene, CDR1 is GTSNPN and CDR2 is SVGIG (reference sequence). With V trimmed by 2 bases and J by 8 bases, 6 bases remained unmatched. In DNA form, the CDR3 reads TGTGCCTGGAGTTTAGGACAGGGGTTGGGCTACACCTTC. Its translation: CAWSLGQGLGYTF.

This clone was recorded many times. The V gene is TRBV7-9, the J gene TRBJ1-1; no firm D call. This CDR3 is built from 12 residues. V lost 5 bases and J lost 13, with 17 bases in between. Looked up from germline, CDR1 is SEHNR and CDR2 is FQNEAQ (reference sequence). The CDR3 DNA sequence: TGTGCCAGCAGCCCAACCTCCGGGTTTCATTTCTTT. This translates into CASSPTSGFHFF.

The chain's CDR3 is CASSSTKGGFEEQYF. In DNA, the CDR3 is TGTGCCAGTAGCTCAACAAAAGGGGGCTTTGAAGAGCAGTACTTC. This chain uses TRBV19 with TRBJ2-7, with 7 bases fitting TRBD1. Per germline, CDR1 LNHDA and CDR2 SQIVND (reference sequence). V lost 6 bases and J lost 7; bases outside the gene matches: 15. The length of the CDR3 is 15 residues.

This clone was seen just once. The chain employs TRBV7-9 and TRBJ2-5; possible D gene TRBD2, 6 bases. This CDR3 comprises 14 residues. Trimming shortened V by 4 bases and J by 5 bases, and 14 bases separated the two germline ends. Germline CDR1 is SEHNR and CDR2 is FQNEAQ (reference sequence). The CDR3 protein is CASSSQGRGETQYF. The CDR3 region has the DNA TGTGCCAGCAGCTCTCAGGGACGGGGGGAGACCCAGTACTTC. The complete variable domain, with remaining parts taken from reference TRBV7-9 and TRBJ2-5, reads DTGVSQNPRHKITKRGQNVTFRCDPISEHNRLYWYRQTLGQGPEFLTYFQNEAQLEKSRLLSDRFSAERPKGSFSTLEIQRTEQGDSAMYLCASSSQGRGETQYFGPGTRLLVL.